This T cell receptor beta chain was sequenced for a study of blood T cell repertoires in COVID-19. In the study overall: Nucleic acid was either cDNA or gDNA, and it came from T cells, B-cell-depleted T cells, or PBMCs.

Germline lookup yields CDR1 ENHRY and CDR2 SYGVKD. CDR3 length equals 14 residues. V was clipped by 4 bases and J by 4 bases, with 13 bases between them. Methods used by the authors: Counts of nucleated cells, estimated from reference gene primer amplification, were obtained. Profiling relied on immunoSEQ multiplex PCR, and the TCRdb table lists in-frame clones only, not all of them. D and trimming come from the DNA, and the V and J calls and clone size come from that table. The sample holds 89,000 or so clones; nearly 95% are singletons and the top ten take around 4.7%. This sequence was found in a human donor with active COVID-19. The donor label of this sample is uncertain. The J gene is TRBJ1-1, the V gene TRBV10-3; weak D call: TRBD1 (6 bases). Sequencing was performed on peripheral blood. The CDR3 DNA reads as TGTGCCATCAGTGGTCCTTTAGGGGGCACTGAAGCTTTCTTT. This translates into CAISGPLGGTEAFF.